The next 2 T cell receptor beta chains were all read from a single sample in a study of response to subunit inactivated influenza vaccine. Using its own MiXCR run on the RT-PCR reads, TCRdb lists one record per CDR3 protein. The table shows about 190,000 distinct CDR3 sequences, with about 15% occurring only once. This sample comprised CD8+ T cells sorted from PBMCs, obtained more than 4 days after vaccination. The receptor set was obtained from a man aged 50-59 years who received an inactivated influenza vaccine.

This clonotype occurred once. The chain employs TRBV7-8 and TRBJ2-1; TRBD1 matches 7 bases. CDR3 length: 16 amino acids. V was pared by 1 base and J by 8 bases, with 11 bases of the junction left unmatched. Germline CDR1 reads SGHVS; CDR2 reads FQNEAQ. The CDR3 region has the DNA TGTGCCAGCAGCTTAGTTGGTGGGACAGTTAATGATGAGCAGTTCTTC. The encoded protein is CASSLVGGTVNDEQFF.

Only a few counts were recorded for this clonotype. The rearrangement joins TRBV6-2 or TRBV6-3 to TRBJ2-7, with 11 bases matching TRBD1. Germline assignment: CDR1 MNHEY and CDR2 SVGEGT. Unmatched junction bases numbered 8, after V lost 4 bases and J lost 3 bases. The CDR3 is 16 residues long. This CDR3 reads CASSFTRTGGSYEQYF. CDR3 DNA sequence: TGTGCCAGCAGTTTCACAAGGACAGGGGGCAGCTACGAGCAGTACTTC.